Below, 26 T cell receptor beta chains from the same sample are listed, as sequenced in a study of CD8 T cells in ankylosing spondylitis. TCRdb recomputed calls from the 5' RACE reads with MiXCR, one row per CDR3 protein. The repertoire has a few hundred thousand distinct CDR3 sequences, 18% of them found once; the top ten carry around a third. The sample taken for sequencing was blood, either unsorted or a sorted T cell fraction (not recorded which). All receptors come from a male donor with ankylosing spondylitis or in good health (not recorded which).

The CDR3, as DNA: TGTGCCAGCAGAAACCAGGACTCTACACATGAGCAGTTCTTC. It encodes CASRNQDSTHEQFF. The chain recombines TRBV3-1 with TRBJ2-1, with D possibly being TRBD2 (5 bases). Germline V lookup: CDR1 LGHDT, CDR2 YNNKEL (reference sequence). Trimming stripped 6 bases from V and 8 bases from J, with 17 bases between. This CDR3 region has 14 residues.

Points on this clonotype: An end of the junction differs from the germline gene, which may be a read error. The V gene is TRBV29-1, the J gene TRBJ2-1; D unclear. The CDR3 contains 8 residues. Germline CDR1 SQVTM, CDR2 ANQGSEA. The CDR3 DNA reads TGCAGCGTTGAAGGAGGAGAGTTC. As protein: CSVEGGEF.

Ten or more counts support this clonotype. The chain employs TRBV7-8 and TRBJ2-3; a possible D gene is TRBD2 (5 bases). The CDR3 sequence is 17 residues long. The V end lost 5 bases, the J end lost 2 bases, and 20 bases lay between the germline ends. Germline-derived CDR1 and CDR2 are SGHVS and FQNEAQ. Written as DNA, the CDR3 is TGTGCCAGCAGCCTGAGTGGGAGTGGGTCCAACACAGATACGCAGTATTTT. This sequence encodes CASSLSGSGSNTDTQYF.

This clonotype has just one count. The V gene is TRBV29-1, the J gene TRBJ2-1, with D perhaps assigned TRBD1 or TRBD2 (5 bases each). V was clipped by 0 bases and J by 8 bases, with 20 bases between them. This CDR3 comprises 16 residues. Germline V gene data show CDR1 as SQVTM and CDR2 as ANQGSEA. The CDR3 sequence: CSVEEGERSHVHEQFF. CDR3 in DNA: TGCAGCGTTGAAGAAGGGGAGCGGTCCCACGTCCATGAGCAGTTCTTC.

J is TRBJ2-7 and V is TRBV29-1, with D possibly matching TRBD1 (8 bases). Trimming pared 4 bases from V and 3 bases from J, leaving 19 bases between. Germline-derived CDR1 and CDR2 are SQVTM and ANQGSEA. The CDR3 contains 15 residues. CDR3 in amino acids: CSVGTGGETGYEQYF. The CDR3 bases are TGCAGCGTTGGCACAGGGGGGGAAACCGGCTACGAGCAGTACTTC.

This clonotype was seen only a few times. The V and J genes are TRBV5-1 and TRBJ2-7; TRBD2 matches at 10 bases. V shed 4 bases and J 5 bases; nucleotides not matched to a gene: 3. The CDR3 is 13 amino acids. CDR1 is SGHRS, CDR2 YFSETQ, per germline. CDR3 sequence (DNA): TGCGCCAGCAGCACCGGACTAGCGGACGAGCAGTACTTC. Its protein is CASSTGLADEQYF.

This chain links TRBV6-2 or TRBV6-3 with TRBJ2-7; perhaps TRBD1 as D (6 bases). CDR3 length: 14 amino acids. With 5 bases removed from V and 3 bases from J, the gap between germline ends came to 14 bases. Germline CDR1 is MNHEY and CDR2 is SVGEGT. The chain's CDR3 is CASSPQGGLYEQYF. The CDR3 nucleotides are TGTGCCAGCAGTCCACAGGGTGGCCTCTACGAGCAGTACTTC.

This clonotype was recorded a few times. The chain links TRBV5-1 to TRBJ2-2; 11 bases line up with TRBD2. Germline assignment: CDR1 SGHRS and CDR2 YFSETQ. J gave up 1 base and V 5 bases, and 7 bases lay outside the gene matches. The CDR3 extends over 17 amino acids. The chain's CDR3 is CASRAGLAEVNTGELFF. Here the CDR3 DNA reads TGCGCCAGCAGAGCGGGACTAGCGGAGGTGAACACCGGGGAGCTGTTTTTT.

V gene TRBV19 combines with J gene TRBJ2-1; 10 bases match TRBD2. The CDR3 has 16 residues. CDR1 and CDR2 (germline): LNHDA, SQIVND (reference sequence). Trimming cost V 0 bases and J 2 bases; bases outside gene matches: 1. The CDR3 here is CASSIDSGGTYNEQFF. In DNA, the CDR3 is TGTGCCAGTAGTATAGATAGCGGGGGGACCTACAATGAGCAGTTCTTC.

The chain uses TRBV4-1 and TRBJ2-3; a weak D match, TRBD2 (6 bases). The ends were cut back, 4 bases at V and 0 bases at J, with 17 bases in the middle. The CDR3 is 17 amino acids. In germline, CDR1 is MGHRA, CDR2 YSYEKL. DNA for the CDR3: TGCGCCAGCAGCCCCCCCGGTAGCGGACCTAGCACAGATACGCAGTATTTT. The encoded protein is CASSPPGSGPSTDTQYF.

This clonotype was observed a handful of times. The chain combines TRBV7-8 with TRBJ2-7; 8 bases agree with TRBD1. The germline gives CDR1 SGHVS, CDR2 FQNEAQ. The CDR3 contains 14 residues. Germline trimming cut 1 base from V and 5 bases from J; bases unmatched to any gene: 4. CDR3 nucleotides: TGTGCCAGCAGCTTAGATCGGACAGGGAACGAGCAGTACTTC. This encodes CASSLDRTGNEQYF.

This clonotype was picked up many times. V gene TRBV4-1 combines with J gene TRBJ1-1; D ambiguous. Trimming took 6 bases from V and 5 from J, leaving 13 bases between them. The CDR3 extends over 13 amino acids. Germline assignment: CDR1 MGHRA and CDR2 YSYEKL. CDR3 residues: CASSLKGGTEAFF. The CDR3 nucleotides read TGCGCCAGCAGTCTGAAGGGTGGGACTGAAGCTTTCTTT.

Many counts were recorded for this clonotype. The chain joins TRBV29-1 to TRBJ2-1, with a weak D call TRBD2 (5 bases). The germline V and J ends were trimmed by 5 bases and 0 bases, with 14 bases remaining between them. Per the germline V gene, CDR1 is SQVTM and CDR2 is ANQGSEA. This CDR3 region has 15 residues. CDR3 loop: CSVFRDPSSYNEQFF. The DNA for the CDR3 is TGCAGCGTTTTCCGGGATCCGAGCTCCTACAATGAGCAGTTCTTC.

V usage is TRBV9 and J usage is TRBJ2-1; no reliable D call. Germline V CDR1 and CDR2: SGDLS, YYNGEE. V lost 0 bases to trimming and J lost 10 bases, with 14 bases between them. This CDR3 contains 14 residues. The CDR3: CASSVDLARAEQFF. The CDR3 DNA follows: TGTGCCAGCAGCGTAGATCTCGCTCGGGCCGAGCAGTTCTTC.

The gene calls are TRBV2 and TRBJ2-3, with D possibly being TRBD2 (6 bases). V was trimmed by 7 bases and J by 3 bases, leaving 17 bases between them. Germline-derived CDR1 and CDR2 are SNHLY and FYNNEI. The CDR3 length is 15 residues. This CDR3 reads CASNDPGLSTDTQYF. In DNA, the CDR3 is TGTGCCAGCAACGATCCGGGACTCAGTACAGATACGCAGTATTTT.

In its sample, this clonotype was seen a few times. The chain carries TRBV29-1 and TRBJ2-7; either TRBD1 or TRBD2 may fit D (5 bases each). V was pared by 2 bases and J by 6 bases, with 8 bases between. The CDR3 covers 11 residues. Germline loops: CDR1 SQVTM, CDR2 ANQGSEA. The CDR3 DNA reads TGCAGCGTTGAATGGGGGTCCGAGCAGTACTTC. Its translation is CSVEWGSEQYF.

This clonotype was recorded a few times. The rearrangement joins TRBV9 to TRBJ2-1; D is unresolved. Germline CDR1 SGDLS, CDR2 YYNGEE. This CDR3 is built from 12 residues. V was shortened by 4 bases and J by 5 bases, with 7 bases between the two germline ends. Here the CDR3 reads CASSTTNNEQFF. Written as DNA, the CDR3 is TGTGCCAGCAGCACTACAAACAATGAGCAGTTCTTC.

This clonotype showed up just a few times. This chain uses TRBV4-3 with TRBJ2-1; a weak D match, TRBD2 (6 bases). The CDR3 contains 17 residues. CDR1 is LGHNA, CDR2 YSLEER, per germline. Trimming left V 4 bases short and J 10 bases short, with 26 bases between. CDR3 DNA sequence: TGCGCCAGCAGCCGTACTTGGGGGACTTGGCCCATTGACGAGCAGTTCTTC. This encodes CASSRTWGTWPIDEQFF.

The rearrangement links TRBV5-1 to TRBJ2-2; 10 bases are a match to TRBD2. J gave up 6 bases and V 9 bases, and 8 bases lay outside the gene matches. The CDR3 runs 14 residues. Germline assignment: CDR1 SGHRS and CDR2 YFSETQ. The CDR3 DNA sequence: TGCGCCACCTCAGAGGGACTAGCGTCCGGGGAGCTGTTTTTT. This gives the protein CATSEGLASGELFF. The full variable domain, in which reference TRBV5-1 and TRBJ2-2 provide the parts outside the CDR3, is KAGVTQTPRYLIKTRGQQVTLSCSPISGHRSVSWYQQTPGQGLQFLFEYFSETQRNKGNFPGRFSGRQFSNSRSEMNVSTLELGDSALYLCATSEGLASGELFFGEGSRLTVL.

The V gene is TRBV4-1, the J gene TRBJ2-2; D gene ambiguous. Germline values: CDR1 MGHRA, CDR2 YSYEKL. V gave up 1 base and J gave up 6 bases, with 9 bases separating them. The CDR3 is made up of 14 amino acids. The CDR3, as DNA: TGCGCCAGCAGCCAAGCCCCTTGGGCCGGGGAGCTGTTTTTT. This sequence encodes CASSQAPWAGELFF.

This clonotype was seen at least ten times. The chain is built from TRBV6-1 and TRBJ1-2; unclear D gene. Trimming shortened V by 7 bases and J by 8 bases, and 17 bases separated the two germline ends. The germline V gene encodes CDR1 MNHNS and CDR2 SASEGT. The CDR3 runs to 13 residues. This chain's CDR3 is CASTLRPPQGYTF. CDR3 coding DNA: TGTGCCAGCACCCTGAGGCCCCCGCAAGGCTACACCTTC.

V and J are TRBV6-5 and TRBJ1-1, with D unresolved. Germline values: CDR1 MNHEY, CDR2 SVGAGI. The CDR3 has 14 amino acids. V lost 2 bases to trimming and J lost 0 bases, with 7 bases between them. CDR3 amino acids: CASSYQTMNTEAFF. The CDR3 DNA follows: TGTGCCAGCAGTTACCAGACAATGAACACTGAAGCTTTCTTT.

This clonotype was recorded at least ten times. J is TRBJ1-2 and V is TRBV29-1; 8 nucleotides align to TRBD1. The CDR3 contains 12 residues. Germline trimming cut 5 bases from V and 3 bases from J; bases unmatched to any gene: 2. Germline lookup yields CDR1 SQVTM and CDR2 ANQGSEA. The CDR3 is CSVRQGYYGYTF. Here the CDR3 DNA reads TGCAGCGTTCGACAGGGGTACTATGGCTACACCTTC.

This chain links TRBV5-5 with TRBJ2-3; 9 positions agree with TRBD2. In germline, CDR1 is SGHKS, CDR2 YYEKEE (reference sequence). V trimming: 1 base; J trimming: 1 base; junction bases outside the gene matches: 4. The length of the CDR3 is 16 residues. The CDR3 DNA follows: TGTGCCAGCAGCTTGCCCTCTAGCGGGGGCACAGATACGCAGTATTTT. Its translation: CASSLPSSGGTDTQYF.

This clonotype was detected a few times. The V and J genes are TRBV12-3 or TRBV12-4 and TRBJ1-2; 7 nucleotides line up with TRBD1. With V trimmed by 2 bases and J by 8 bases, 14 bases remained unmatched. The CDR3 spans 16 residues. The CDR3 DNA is TGTGCCAGCAGTTTAACCTCGACAGGGCCTGGGGACGGCTACACCTTC. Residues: CASSLTSTGPGDGYTF.

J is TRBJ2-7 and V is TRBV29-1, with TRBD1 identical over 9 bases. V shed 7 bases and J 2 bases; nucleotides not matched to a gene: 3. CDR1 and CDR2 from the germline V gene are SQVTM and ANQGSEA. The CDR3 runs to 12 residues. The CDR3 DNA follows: TGCAGCGCTGGACAGGGGACCTACGAGCAGTACTTC. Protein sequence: CSAGQGTYEQYF.